This T cell receptor beta chain was sequenced during a study of OX40 agonist ivuxolimab in advanced cancers. About the full investigation: Ivuxolimab, which targeted the costimulatory receptor OX40 (CD134), was an agonistic, fully human IgG2 monoclonal antibody. Of the roughly 52 dose-escalation patients, hepatocellular carcinoma was present in about 19, melanoma in around 15, renal cell carcinoma in 9 and head and neck cancer in 9. Partial responses occurred in three dose-escalation patients, of whom one had hepatocellular carcinoma and two had cutaneous melanoma. Patients were allowed to have had prior anti-PD-1, anti-PD-L1 or anti-CTLA-4 therapy, and approximately 39% of the dose-escalation patients had been treated with checkpoint inhibitors. Intravenous ivuxolimab was administered to patients every 2 weeks at six dose levels: 0.01, 0.1, 0.3, 1.5, 3 and 10 mg/kg. The paper covers the monotherapy dose-escalation part of the phase I ivuxolimab trial, which included N ≈ 57 patients. Peripheral TCRbeta sequencing aimed to test whether ivuxolimab altered TCR sequence diversity and caused clonal T-cell expansion. In the dose-escalation cohort, around four fifths of patients were male, and the mean age was roughly 56 years with a range of roughly 20 to 80. General study outcomes and caveats: After ivuxolimab, CD8+ T cells had more expanded clones than CD4+ T cells on average. Low levels of normalized T-cell clonal expansion were also seen in some nonresponding patients. In the 0.1-3.0 mg/kg groups, partial responders were among the patients with the lowest normalized peripheral clonal expansion, particularly in CD8+ T cells. Clonal expansion of both CD4+ and CD8+ blood T cells was observed from baseline to week 6 at doses 0.1 to 3.0 mg/kg. Which antigens the clonally expanded peripheral T cells were specific for was not determined.

Remarks on this clone: Its cognate antigen has yet to be identified. No qualities accompany the bases; no much larger clone lies one base away.

Genomic DNA was isolated from the sorted cells so that the TCRbeta CDR3 region could be sequenced. The immunoSEQ Assay was used for sequencing of TCRbeta CDR3 regions. In its TCRdb copy, this immuneACCESS table keeps in-frame sequences only and misses some clones. Where compared with another copy, unresolved V genes explain less than half of these, and the others have no known cause. This sample has 65,000 or so clones in its table, and around four fifths of those were observed once. The ten biggest clones cover 3.5% to 4% of the sample. Patients with a history of autoimmune disease or receiving systemic immunosuppression were excluded from the trial. Peripheral blood for TCR sequencing was drawn from every dose cohort at baseline, at cycle 4 day 1 and at cycle 7 day 1. The samples were taken from a phase I, first-in-human, multicenter, open-label dose-escalation trial of ivuxolimab. Adults with locally advanced or metastatic melanoma, renal cell, hepatocellular, or head and neck squamous cell carcinoma were enrolled in the trial. Before TCR sequencing, CD4+ T cells and CD8+ T cells were sorted from peripheral blood as separate populations.

For this chain, trimming is 4 bases at the V end and 8 bases at the J end, and the number of junction bases without a gene match is 5. The CDR3 sequence holds 15 residues, the cysteine and phenylalanine included. Only the CDR3 DNA is retained, 45 bases long and in frame from the first base. Sequences SEHNR (CDR1) and FQNEAQ (CDR2) are obtained from the germline V gene (reference sequence). Here the chain combines TRBV7-9 and TRBJ2-1, and TRBD2 aligns with 13 junction nucleotides. Source: CD4+ or CD8+ T cells sorted from blood, taken in a trial of the OX40 agonist ivuxolimab. The sequence was obtained from an adult with an advanced solid tumor such as melanoma, head and neck, liver or kidney cancer. The DNA is as follows: TGTGCCAGCAGCTCGGGACTAGCGGGAATCGATGAGCAGTTCTTC. Translated, it gives CASSSGLAGIDEQFF.